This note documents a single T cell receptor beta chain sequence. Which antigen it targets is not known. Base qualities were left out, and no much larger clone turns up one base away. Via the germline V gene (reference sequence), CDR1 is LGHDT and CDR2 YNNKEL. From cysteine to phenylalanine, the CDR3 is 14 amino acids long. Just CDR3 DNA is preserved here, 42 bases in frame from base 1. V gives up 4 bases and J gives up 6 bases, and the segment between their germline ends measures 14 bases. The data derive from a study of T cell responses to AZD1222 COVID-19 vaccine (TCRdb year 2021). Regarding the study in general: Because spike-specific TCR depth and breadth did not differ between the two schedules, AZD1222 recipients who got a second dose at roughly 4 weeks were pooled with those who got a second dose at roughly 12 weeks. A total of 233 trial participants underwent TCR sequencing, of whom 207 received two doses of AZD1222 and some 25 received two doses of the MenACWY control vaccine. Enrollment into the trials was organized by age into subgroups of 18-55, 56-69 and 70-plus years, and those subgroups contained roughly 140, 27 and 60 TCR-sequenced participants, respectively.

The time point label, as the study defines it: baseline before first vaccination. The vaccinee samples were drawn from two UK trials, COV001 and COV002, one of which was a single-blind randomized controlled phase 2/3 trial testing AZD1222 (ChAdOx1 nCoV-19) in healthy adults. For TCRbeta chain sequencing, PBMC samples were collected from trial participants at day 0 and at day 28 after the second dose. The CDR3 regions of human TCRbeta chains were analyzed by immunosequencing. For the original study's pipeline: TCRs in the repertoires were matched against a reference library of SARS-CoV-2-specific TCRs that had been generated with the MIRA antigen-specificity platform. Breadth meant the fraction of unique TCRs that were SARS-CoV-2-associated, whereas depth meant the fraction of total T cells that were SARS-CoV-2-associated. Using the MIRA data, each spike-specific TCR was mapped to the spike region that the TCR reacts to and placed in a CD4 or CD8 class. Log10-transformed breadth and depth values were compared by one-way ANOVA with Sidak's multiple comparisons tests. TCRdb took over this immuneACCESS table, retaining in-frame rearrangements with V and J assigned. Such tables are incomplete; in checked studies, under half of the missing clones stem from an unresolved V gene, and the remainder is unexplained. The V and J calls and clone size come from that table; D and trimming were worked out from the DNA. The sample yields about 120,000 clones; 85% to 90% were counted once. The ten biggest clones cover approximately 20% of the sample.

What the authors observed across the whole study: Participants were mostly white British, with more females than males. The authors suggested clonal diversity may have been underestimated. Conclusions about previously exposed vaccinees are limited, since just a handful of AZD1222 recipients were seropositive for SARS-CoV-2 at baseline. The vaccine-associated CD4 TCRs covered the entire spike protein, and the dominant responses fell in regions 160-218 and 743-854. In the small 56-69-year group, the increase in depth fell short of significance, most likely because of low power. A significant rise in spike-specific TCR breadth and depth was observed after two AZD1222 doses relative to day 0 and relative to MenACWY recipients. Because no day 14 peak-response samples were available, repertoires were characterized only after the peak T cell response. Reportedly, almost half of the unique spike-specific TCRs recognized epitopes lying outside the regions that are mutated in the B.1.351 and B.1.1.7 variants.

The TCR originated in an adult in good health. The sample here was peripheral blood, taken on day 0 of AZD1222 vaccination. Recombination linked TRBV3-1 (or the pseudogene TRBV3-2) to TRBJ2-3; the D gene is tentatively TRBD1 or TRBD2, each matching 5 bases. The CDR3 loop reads CASSLPGTSDTQYF. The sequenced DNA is TGTGCCAGCAGCCTTCCCGGGACCTCGGATACGCAGTATTTT.